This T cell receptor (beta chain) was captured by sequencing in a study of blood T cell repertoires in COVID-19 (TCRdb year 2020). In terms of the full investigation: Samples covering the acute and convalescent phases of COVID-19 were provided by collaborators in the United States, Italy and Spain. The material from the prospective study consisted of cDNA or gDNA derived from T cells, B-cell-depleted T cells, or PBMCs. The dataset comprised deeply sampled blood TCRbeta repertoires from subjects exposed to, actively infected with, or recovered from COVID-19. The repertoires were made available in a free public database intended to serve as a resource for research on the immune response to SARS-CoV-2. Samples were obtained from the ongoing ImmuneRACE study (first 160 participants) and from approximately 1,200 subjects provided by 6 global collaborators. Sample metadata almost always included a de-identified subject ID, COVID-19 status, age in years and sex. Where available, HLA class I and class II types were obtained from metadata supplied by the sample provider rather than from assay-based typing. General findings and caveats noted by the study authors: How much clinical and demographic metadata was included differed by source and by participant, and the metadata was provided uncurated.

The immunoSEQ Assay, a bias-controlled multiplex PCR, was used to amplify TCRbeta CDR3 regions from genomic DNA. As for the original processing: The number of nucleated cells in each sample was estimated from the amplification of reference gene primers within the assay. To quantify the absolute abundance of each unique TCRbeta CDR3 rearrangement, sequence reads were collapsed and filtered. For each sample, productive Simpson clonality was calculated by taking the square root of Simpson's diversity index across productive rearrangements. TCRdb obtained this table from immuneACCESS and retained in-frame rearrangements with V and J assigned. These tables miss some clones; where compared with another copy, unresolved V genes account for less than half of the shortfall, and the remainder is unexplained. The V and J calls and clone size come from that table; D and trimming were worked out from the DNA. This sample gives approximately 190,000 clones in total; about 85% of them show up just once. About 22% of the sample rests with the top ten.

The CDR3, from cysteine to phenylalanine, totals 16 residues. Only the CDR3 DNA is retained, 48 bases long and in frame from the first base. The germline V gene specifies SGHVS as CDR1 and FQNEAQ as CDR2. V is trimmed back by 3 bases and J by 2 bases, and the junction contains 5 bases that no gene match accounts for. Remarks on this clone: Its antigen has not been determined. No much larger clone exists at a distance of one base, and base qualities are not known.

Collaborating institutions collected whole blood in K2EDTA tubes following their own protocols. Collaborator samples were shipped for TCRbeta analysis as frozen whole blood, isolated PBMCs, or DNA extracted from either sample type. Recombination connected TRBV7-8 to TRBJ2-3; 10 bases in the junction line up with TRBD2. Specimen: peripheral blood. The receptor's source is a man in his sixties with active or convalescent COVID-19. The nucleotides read TGTGCCAGCAGCTTTCTAGCGGGGGCCTCCACAGATACGCAGTATTTT. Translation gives CASSFLAGASTDTQYF.